The 10 T cell receptor beta chains below all came from one sample that was sequenced in a study of cytomegalovirus exposure and HLA in healthy donors. This PCR relied on a set of 60 Vbeta primers and 13 Jbeta primers. Measured with immunoSEQ multiplex PCR; TCRdb has only the in-frame clones, and not every one. The profile shows 150,000 to 200,000 clones, 68% of them singletons. Source material: PBMCs. The receptors shown here come from a man aged 50 or older in good health and CMV-seronegative.

This clone was observed a handful of times. V is TRBV7-2 and J is TRBJ2-5; the D gene is possibly TRBD2 (6 bases). Germline-derived CDR1 and CDR2 are SGHTA and FQGNSA. The ends were cut back, 1 base at V and 4 bases at J, with 19 bases in the middle. The CDR3 covers 17 residues. DNA for the CDR3: TGTGCCAGCAGCTTAGTCAGCCGAGCGGGTCCCCCAGAGACCCAGTACTTC. This translates into CASSLVSRAGPPETQYF. Looking up the rest from reference TRBV7-2 and TRBJ2-5 gives the full variable domain: GAGVSQSPSNKVTEKGKDVELRCDPISGHTALYWYRQSLGQGLEFLIYFQGNSAPDKSGLPSDRFSAERTGGSVSTLTIQRTQQEDSAVYLCASSLVSRAGPPETQYFGPGTRLLVL.

The V and J genes are TRBV5-4 and TRBJ2-1; no reliable D call. The CDR3 runs to 15 residues. The germline V and J ends were trimmed by 3 bases and 2 bases, with 12 bases remaining between them. Germline assignment: CDR1 SGHNT and CDR2 YYREEE (reference sequence). CDR3 in DNA: TGTGCCAGCAGCTCCGGTTCCTCTACCTACAATGAGCAGTTCTTC. Its translation: CASSSGSSTYNEQFF.

This chain joins TRBV7-9 and TRBJ1-4; D ambiguous. V shed 3 bases and J shed 6 bases, with 17 bases lying between them. Per the germline V gene, CDR1 is SEHNR and CDR2 is FQNEAQ (reference sequence). The CDR3 totals 16 residues. The DNA of the CDR3 is TGTGCCAGCAGCTTGAGGGAGAGATTACTACATGAAAAACTGTTTTTT. Protein sequence: CASSLRERLLHEKLFF.

This clone occurred once. J is TRBJ2-1 and V is TRBV2, with 9 bases identical to TRBD2. Germline V gene lookup returns CDR1 SNHLY and CDR2 FYNNEI. The junction had 4 bases not matched to a gene; V was cut back by 1 base and J by 0 bases. CDR3 size: 17 residues. The CDR3 here is CASSEGGGGASYNEQFF. The CDR3 DNA is TGTGCCAGCAGTGAAGGCGGCGGGGGGGCCTCCTACAATGAGCAGTTCTTC.

The chain uses TRBV19 and TRBJ2-3, with D possibly matching TRBD2 (6 bases). The CDR3 consists of 15 residues. Germline loops: CDR1 LNHDA, CDR2 SQIVND (reference sequence). Trimming shortened V by 9 bases and J by 2 bases, and 18 bases separated the two germline ends. Written as DNA, the CDR3 is TGTGCCAGCTCTCCGGATAGCGGACACACAGATACGCAGTATTTT. The encoded protein is CASSPDSGHTDTQYF.

The V and J genes are TRBV2 and TRBJ1-6; 9 positions match TRBD1. The CDR3 loop spans 16 amino acids. The J segment lost 9 bases and the V segment lost 6 bases, leaving 12 bases of the junction unmatched. The germline CDR1 and CDR2 sequences are SNHLY and FYNNEI. DNA of the CDR3: TGTGCCAGCAGAGCAATACAGGGGGCACTAGGTTCACCCCTCCACTTT. It yields the protein CASRAIQGALGSPLHF.

The table lists this clone with a few counts. The gene calls are TRBV28 and TRBJ1-1; a possible D gene is TRBD1 (5 bases). Per germline, CDR1 MDHEN and CDR2 SYDVKM. V lost 5 bases and J 3 bases, leaving 28 bases between the germline ends. The CDR3 is 19 amino acids. CDR3 sequence: CASSTLATLFTLGDTEAFF. The CDR3 DNA reads TGTGCCAGCAGTACCCTAGCGACGCTGTTTACCCTGGGGGACACTGAAGCTTTCTTT.

This clone was found a few times. V gene TRBV29-1 combines with J gene TRBJ1-5; 7 positions agree with TRBD1. This CDR3 has 13 amino acids. With 4 bases clipped from V and 6 bases from J, the junction kept 6 bases outside the gene matches. CDR1 SQVTM and CDR2 ANQGSEA come from the germline V gene. CDR3 amino acids: CSVVDRESQPQHF. The CDR3 nucleotides are TGCAGCGTTGTTGACAGGGAAAGTCAGCCCCAGCATTTT.

The chain uses TRBV6-1 and TRBJ1-5; no clear D. Germline lookup yields CDR1 MNHNS and CDR2 SASEGT. V dropped 4 bases and J dropped 9 bases, with 22 bases sitting between them. The CDR3 runs to 16 residues. CDR3 residues: CASSAANRGALGPQHF. In DNA form, the CDR3 reads TGTGCCAGCAGTGCAGCGAACCGGGGAGCCTTGGGGCCCCAGCATTTT.

The sample holds a few counts of this clone. V usage is TRBV28 and J usage is TRBJ1-2, with TRBD1 matching over 9 bases. V was clipped by 5 bases and J by 8 bases; unmatched bases: 21. The CDR3 totals 18 residues. The V gene's germline CDR1 is MDHEN and CDR2 SYDVKM. CDR3 loop: CASSLLLPGRDRERGYTF. CDR3 coding DNA: TGTGCCAGCAGTCTACTACTACCCGGAAGGGACAGGGAGCGAGGCTACACCTTC.